Each of the 2 T cell receptor beta chains below was sequenced from the same sample in a study of OX40 agonist ivuxolimab in advanced cancers. The data were produced by immunoSEQ multiplex PCR, yet TCRdb's version contains in-frame clones alone and is incomplete. The profile shows tens of thousands of clones, 75% to 85% of them singletons. The sequences come from CD4+ or CD8+ T cells sorted from blood, collected in a trial of the OX40 agonist ivuxolimab. These receptors were taken from an adult with an advanced solid tumor such as melanoma, head and neck, liver or kidney cancer.

The V gene is TRBV9, the J gene TRBJ2-1, with 11 bases that match TRBD2. CDR1 is SGDLS, CDR2 YYNGEE, per germline. J was trimmed by 13 bases and V by 0 bases; bases with no gene match: 6. This CDR3 is 14 amino acids long. The chain's CDR3 is CASSVGGSGGAQFF. The CDR3, as DNA: TGTGCCAGCAGCGTAGGAGGTAGCGGGGGGGCTCAGTTCTTC.

This clone came up a few times. The V and J genes are TRBV29-1 and TRBJ1-5; D is perhaps TRBD1 (5 bases). The CDR3 has 12 amino acids. The V end was cut by 4 bases, the J end by 4 bases, with 8 bases between. Germline V lookup: CDR1 SQVTM, CDR2 ANQGSEA. The CDR3 region has the DNA TGCAGCGTTGGGGGCGCGAATCAGCCCCAGCATTTT. Translated: CSVGGANQPQHF.